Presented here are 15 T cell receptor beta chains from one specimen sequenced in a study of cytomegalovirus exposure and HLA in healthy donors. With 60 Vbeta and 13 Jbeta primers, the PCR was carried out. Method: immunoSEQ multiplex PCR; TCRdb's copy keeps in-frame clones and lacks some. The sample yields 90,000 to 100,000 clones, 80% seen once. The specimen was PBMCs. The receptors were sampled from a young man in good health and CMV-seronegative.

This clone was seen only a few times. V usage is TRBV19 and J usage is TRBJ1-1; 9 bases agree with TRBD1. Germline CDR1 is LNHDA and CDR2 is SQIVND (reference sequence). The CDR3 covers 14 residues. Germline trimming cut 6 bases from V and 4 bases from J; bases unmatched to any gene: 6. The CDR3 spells CASSSTGGLTEAFF. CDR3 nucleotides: TGTGCCAGTAGCTCTACAGGGGGCCTCACTGAAGCTTTCTTT. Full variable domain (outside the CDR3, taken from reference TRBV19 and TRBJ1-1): DGGITQSPKYLFRKEGQNVTLSCEQNLNHDAMYWYRQDPGQGLRLIYYSQIVNDFQKGDIAEGYSVSREKKESFPLTVTSAQKNPTAFYLCASSSTGGLTEAFFGQGTRLTVV.

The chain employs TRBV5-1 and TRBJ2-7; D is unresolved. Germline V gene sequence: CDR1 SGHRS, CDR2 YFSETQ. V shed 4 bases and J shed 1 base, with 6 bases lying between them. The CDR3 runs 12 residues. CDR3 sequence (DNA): TGCGCCAGCAGCCGAGATTCCTACGAGCAGTACTTC. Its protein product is CASSRDSYEQYF.

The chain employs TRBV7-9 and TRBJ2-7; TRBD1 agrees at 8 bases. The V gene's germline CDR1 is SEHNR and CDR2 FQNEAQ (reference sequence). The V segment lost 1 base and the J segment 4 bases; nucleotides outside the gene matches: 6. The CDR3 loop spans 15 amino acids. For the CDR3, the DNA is TGTGCCAGCAGCTTAGGGCAGGGGGCCAGATACGAGCAGTACTTC. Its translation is CASSLGQGARYEQYF.

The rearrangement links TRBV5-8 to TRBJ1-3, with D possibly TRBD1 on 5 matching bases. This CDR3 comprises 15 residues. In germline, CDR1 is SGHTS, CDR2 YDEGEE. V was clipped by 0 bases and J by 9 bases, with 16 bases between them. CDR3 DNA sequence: TGTGCCAGCAGCTTGGCCTTGGAGGGGTTGGGCACCATATATTTT. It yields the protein CASSLALEGLGTIYF.

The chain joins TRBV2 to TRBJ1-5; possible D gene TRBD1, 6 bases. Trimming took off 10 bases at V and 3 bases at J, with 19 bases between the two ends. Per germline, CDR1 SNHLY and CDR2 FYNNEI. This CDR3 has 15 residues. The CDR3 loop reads CATHPLDRFNQPQHF. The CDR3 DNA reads TGTGCCACCCACCCCTTAGACAGGTTCAATCAGCCCCAGCATTTT.

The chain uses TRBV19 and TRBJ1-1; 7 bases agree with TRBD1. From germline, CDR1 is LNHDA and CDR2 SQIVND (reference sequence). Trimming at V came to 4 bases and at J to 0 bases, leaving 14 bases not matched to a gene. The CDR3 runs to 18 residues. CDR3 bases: TGTGCCAGTAGTAGGAACAGGGGCTTGCTTAACATGAACACTGAAGCTTTCTTT. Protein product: CASSRNRGLLNMNTEAFF.

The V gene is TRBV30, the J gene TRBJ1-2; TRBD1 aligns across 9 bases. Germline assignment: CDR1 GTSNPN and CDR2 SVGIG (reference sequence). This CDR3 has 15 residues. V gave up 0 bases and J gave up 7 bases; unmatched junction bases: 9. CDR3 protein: CAWSVGDRDRRGYTF. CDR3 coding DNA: TGTGCCTGGAGTGTAGGGGACAGGGACCGGCGTGGCTACACCTTC.

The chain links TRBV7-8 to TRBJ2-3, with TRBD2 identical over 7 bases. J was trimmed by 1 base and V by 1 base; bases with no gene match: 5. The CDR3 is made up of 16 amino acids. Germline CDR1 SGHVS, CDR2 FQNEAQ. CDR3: CASSLVPGGRTDTQYF. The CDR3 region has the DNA TGTGCCAGCAGCTTAGTTCCGGGAGGACGCACAGATACGCAGTATTTT. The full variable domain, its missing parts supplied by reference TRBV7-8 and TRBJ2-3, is GAGVSQSPRYKVAKRGQDVALRCDPISGHVSLFWYQQALGQGPEFLTYFQNEAQLDKSGLPSDRFFAERPEGSVSTLKIQRTQQEDSAVYLCASSLVPGGRTDTQYFGPGTRLTVL.

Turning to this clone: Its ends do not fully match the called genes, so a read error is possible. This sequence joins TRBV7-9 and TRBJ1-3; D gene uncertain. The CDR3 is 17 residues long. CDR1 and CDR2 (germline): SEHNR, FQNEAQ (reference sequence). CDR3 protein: CSSSLNRGRVIGNTIYF. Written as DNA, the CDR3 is TGTTCCAGCAGCTTAAATCGCGGGAGGGTTATAGGAAACACCATATATTTT.

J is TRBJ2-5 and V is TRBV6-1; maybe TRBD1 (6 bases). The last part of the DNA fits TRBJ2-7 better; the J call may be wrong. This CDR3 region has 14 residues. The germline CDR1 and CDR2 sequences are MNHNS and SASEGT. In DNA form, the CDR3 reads TGTGCCACCCGGGACACTAGATTATCCTACGAGCAGTACTTC. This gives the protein CATRDTRLSYEQYF.

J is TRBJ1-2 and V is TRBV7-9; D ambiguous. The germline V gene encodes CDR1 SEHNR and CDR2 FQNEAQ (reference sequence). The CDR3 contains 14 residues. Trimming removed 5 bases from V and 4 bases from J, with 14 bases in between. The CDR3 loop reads CASSLAVAGYGYTF. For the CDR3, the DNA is TGTGCCAGCAGCCTGGCAGTGGCGGGCTATGGCTACACCTTC.

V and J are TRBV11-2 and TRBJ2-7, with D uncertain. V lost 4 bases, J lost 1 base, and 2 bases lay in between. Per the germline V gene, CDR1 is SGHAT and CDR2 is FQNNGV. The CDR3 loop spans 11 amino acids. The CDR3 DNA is TGTGCCAGCAGCTCGTCCTACGAGCAGTACTTC. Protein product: CASSSSYEQYF.

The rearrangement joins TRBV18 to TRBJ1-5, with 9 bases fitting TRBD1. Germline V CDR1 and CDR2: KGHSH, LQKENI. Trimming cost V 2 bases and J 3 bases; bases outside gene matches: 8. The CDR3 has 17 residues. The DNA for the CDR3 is TGTGCCAGCTCACCAAAGGGACAGGGACACGACAATCAGCCCCAGCATTTT. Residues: CASSPKGQGHDNQPQHF.

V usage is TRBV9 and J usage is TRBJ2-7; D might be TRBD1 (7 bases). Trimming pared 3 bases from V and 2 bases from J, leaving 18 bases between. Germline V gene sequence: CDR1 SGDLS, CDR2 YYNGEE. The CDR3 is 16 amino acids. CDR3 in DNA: TGTGCCAGCAGCGCGGCGGCGGGACAGTTCGCCTACGAGCAGTACTTC. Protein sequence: CASSAAAGQFAYEQYF. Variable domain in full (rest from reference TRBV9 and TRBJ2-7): DSGVTQTPKHLITATGQRVTLRCSPRSGDLSVYWYQQSLDQGLQFLIQYYNGEERAKGNILERFSAQQFPDLHSELNLSSLELGDSALYFCASSAAAGQFAYEQYFGPGTRLTVT.

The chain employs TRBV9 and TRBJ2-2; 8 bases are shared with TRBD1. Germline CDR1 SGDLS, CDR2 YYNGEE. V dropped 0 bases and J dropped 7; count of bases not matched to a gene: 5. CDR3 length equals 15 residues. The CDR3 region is CASSVAQGAVGELFF. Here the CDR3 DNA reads TGTGCCAGCAGCGTAGCTCAGGGGGCGGTCGGGGAGCTGTTTTTT.